What follows describes a single T cell receptor (beta chain). Its matching antigen is unknown. This CDR3 contains 17 residues. Germline V gene sequence: CDR1 LNHDA, CDR2 SQIVND (reference sequence). J lost 4 bases, V lost 5 bases, and 10 bases had no gene match. Libraries were prepared by immunoSEQ multiplex PCR; TCRdb keeps only in-frame clonotypes and omits some of them. Among some 45,000 clones listed, around 89% were seen once. This specimen comes from a study of PD-L1 blockade in urothelial cancer. About the study: Males with bladder-origin urothelial cancer constituted about 90% of the 29 patients. The study's findings and limits: Greater 3-week expansion of tumor-associated blood clones was recorded for durable-benefit patients.

There were between 1 and 8 samples from each patient, taken pretreatment and on-treatment. The sample consisted of PBMCs, taken around atezolizumab (anti-PD-L1) treatment. The sequence was obtained from an older man with urothelial cancer. V usage is TRBV19 and J usage is TRBJ2-1; TRBD2 matches 11 bases. The CDR3, as DNA: TGTGCCAGTAGTCCAAGAGGACTAGCGGGTGGGTACAATGAGCAGTTCTTC. It yields the protein CASSPRGLAGGYNEQFF.